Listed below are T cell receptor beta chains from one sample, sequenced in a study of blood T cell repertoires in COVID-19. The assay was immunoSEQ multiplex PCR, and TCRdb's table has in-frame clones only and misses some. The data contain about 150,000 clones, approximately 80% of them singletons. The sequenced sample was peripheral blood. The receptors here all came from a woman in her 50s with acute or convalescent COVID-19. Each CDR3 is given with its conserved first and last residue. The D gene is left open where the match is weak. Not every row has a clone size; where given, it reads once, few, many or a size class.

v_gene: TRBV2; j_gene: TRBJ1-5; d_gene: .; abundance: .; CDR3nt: TGTGCCAGCAGTGGGGGGCACGGTCAGCCCCAGCATTTT; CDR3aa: CASSGGHGQPQHF
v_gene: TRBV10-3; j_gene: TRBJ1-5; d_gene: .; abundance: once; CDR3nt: TGTGCCATCAGCGCAGGGTCAAAAGAGCCCCAGCATTTT; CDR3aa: CAISAGSKEPQHF
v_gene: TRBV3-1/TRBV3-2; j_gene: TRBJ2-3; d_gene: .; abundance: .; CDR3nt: TGTGCCAGCAGCCGCCGCGTTTGCGAGACAGATACGCAGTATTTT; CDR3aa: CASSRRVCETDTQYF
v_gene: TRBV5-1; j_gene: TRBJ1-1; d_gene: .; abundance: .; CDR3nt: TGCGCCAGCAGCAGTATAACAGGAGATCACACTGAAGCTTTCTTT; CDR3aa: CASSSITGDHTEAFF
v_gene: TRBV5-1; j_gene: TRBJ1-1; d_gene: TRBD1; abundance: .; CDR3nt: TGCGCCAGCACCCCAGGGGGGACCACTGAAGCTTTCTTT; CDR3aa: CASTPGGTTEAFF
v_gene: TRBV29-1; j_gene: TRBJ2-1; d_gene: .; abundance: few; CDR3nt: TGCAGCGTTGACCCAAGCTCCACTAGCTTCGATGAGCAGTTCTTC; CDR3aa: CSVDPSSTSFDEQFF
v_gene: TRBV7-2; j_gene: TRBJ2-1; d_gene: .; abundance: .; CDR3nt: TGTGCCAGCAGCAGGCGGGACAGCTCCTACAATGAGCAGTTCTTC; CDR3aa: CASSRRDSSYNEQFF
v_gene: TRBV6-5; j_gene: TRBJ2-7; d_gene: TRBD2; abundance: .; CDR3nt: TGTGCCAGCAGAGAGCGGGGGGGGGAGCAGTACTTC; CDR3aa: CASRERGGEQYF
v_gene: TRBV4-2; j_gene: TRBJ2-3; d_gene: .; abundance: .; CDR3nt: TGTGCCAGCAGCCAGAGAGGGGGGGAAAACACAGATACGCAGTATTTT; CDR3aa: CASSQRGGENTDTQYF
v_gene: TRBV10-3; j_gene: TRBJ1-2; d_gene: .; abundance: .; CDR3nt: TGTGCCATCAGTGAAGGGGGAAAGGGCTATGGCTACACCTTC; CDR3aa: CAISEGGKGYGYTF
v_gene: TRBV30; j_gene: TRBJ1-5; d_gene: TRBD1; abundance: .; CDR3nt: TGTGCCTTTGCAATGGACAGGTTCAATCAGCCCCAGCATTTT; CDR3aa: CAFAMDRFNQPQHF
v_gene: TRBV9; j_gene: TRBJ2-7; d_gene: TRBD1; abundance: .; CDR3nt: TGTGCCAGCAGCGTATCGGGACAGGGTAACGAGCAGTACTTC; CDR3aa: CASSVSGQGNEQYF
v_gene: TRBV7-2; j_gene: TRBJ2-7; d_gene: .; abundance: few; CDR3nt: TGTGCCAGCAGCTTACAGGGTAACCACGAGCAGTACTTC; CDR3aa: CASSLQGNHEQYF
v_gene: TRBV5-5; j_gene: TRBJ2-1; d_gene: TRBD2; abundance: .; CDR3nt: TGTGCCAGCAGCGCCCTAGCGGGAGGGCCGAGTCTATCCTACAATGAGCAGTTCTTC; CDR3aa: CASSALAGGPSLSYNEQFF
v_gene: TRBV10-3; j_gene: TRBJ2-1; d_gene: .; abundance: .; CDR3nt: TGTGCCATCAGTGACTACCCCCGGCAGTTCTTC; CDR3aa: CAISDYPRQFF
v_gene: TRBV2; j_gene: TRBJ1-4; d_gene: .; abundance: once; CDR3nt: TGTGCCAGCAGTGCTGGGCTGTTTAATGAAAAACTGTTTTTT; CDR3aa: CASSAGLFNEKLFF
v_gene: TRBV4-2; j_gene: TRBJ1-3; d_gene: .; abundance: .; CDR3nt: TGTGCCAGCAGCCAAGATGGCGGGATCTCTGGAAACACCATATATTTT; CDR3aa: CASSQDGGISGNTIYF
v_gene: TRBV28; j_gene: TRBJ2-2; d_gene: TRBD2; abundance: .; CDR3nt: TGTGCCAGCCTAGGGCAGCGGGGGGGCGTCGGGGAGCTGTTTTTT; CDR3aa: CASLGQRGGVGELFF
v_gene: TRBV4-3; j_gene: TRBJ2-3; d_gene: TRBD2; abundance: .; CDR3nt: TGCGCCAGCAGCCCCGCAGTACTAGCGGGAGCGCCCGGGGATACGCAGTATTTT; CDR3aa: CASSPAVLAGAPGDTQYF
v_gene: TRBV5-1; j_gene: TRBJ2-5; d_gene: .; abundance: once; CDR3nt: TGCGCCAGCAGCTTGGGACAGATACAAGAGACCCAGTACTTC; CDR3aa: CASSLGQIQETQYF
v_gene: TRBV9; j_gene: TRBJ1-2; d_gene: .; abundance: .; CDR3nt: TGTGCCAGCAGCCCAAACCCAACCGGTAACTATGGCTACACCTTC; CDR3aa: CASSPNPTGNYGYTF
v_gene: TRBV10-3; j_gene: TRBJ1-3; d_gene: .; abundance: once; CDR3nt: TGTGCCATCAGTGAGAGAGGATGGGGGGGCTCTGGAAACACCATATATTTT; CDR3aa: CAISERGWGGSGNTIYF
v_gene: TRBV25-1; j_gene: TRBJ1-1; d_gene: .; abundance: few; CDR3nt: TGTGCCAGCACAGGGTGGAACACTGAAGCTTTCTTT; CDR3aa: CASTGWNTEAFF
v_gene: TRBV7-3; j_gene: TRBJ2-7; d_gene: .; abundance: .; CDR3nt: TGTGCCAGCAGCTCCGGGGACGAGCAGTACTTC; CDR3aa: CASSSGDEQYF
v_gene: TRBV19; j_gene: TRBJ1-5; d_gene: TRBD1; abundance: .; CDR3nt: TGTGCCAGTATCTCGGGACAGGGAGGTCAGCCCCAGCATTTT; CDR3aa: CASISGQGGQPQHF
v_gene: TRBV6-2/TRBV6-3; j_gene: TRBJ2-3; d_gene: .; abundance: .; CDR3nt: TGTGCCAGCAGTTACGATCACCTACAGGATACGCAGTATTTT; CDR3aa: CASSYDHLQDTQYF
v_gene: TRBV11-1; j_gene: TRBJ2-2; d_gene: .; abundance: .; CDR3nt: TGTGCCAGCAGCCCCTCCCTGGGCAGGGAGCTGTTTTTT; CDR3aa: CASSPSLGRELFF
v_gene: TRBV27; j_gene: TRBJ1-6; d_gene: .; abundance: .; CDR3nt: TGTGCCAGCAGTCTCGGGGGGGGTGATTCACCCCTCCACTTT; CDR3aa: CASSLGGGDSPLHF
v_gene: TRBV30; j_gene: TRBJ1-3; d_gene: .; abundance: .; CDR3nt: TGTGCCTGGAGTGTCACCGGACAGCGTTGGGAGGGAAACACCATATATTTT; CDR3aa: CAWSVTGQRWEGNTIYF
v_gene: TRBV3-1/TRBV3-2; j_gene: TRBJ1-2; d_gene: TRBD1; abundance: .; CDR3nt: TGTGCCAGCAGCCCTCTTTGGGACAGCGACTATGGCTACACCTTC; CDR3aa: CASSPLWDSDYGYTF
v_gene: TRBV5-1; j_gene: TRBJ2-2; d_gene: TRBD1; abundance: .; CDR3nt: TGCGCCAGCAGCTTTACAGGGGGGAACACCGGGGAGCTGTTTTTT; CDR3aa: CASSFTGGNTGELFF
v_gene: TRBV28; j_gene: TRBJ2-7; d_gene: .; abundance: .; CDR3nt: TGTGCCAGCAGCCCCCCCCGAGGTACGCGGTTGGGGCAGTACTTC; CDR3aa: CASSPPRGTRLGQYF
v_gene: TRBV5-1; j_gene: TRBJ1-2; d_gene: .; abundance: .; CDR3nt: TGCGCCAGCAGCTTGGGACAGAGAAACTATGGCTACACCTTC; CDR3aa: CASSLGQRNYGYTF
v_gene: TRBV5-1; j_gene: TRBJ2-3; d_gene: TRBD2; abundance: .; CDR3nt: TGCGCCAGCAGCTTGGTGGGGACTAGCGGGGGTCAGTCAGATACGCAGTATTTT; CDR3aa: CASSLVGTSGGQSDTQYF
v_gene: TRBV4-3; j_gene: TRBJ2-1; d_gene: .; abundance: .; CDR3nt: TGCGCCAGCAGCCAATACGGACAGTACAATGAGCAGTTCTTC; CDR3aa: CASSQYGQYNEQFF
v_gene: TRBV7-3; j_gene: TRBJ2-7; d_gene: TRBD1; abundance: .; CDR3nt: TGTGCCAGCAGCTCCGGGACAGGGTCCTACGAGCAGTACTTC; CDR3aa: CASSSGTGSYEQYF
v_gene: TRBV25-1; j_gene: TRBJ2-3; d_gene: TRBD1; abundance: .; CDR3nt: TGTGCCAGCAGTCGAGACAGGGGTTGGTTCGAAGATACGCAGTATTTT; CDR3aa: CASSRDRGWFEDTQYF
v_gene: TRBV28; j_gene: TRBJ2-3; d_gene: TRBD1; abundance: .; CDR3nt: TGTGCCAGCAGTCCAGGACAGGGACCAGATACGCAGTATTTT; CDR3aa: CASSPGQGPDTQYF
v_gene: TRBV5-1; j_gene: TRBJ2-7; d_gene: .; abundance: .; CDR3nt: TGCGCCAGCAGCGCATCGGAGCGGTCCGAGCAGTACTTC; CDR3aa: CASSASERSEQYF
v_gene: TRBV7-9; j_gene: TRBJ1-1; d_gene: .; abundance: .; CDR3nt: TGTGCCAGCAGCTTAGATTTGGTAGGAAATCAGGGAGCTTTCTTT; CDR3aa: CASSLDLVGNQGAFF
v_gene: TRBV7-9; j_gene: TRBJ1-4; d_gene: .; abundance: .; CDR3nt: TGTGCCAGCAGCTTACAATCAACTAATGAAAAACTGTTTTTT; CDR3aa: CASSLQSTNEKLFF
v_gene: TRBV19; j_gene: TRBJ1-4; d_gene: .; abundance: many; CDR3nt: TGTGCCAGTAGCGACGGAGACCTTAATGAAAAACTGTTTTTT; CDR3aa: CASSDGDLNEKLFF
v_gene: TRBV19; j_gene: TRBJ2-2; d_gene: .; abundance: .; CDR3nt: TGTGCCAGTAGTGCCTCCACTATGACCACCGGGGAGCTGTTTTTT; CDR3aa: CASSASTMTTGELFF